This TCR beta chain is from a study of STAT5B mutations in CD4+ large granular lymphocyte leukemia. As to this clone: The target antigen is unknown.

Data came from immunoSEQ multiplex PCR; TCRdb stores just in-frame clones and leaves some out. The table lists fewer than 50,000 clones, 80% to 90% of them singletons, with about 2.5% in the top ten. The CDR3 covers 16 residues. V trimming: 6 bases; J trimming: 0 bases; junction bases outside the gene matches: 6. The germline V gene encodes CDR1 WSHSY and CDR2 SAAADI. Study-wide findings and caveats: No patients shared main leukemic clonotypes, though roughly 27% appeared at low frequency elsewhere.

The receptor was isolated from a human donor in good health. The rearrangement joins TRBV10-2 to TRBJ2-5; 11 positions agree with TRBD2. Sequences were obtained from CD4+ T cells from blood buffy coats. The CDR3: CASRGILAGDQETQYF. DNA of the CDR3: TGCGCCAGCAGGGGGATACTAGCGGGAGACCAAGAGACCCAGTACTTC.